Below, 21 T cell receptor beta chains from the same sample are listed, as sequenced in a study of Ad26.COV2.S vaccination and SARS-CoV-2 variants. The treatment denotes: roughly 20 received Ad26.COV2.S at low or high dose, single or two shots; about 5 received placebo; per-sample allocation not given. Samples were taken on day 63 after the first vaccine or placebo injection. TCRdb keeps only in-frame clones here, not all; method: immunoSEQ multiplex PCR. The sample contains 350,000 to 500,000 clones, roughly 89% of which appear only once. The specimen was peripheral blood, collected in a trial of Ad26.COV2.S vaccine versus placebo. These receptors came from a person aged 18-60 years who received the Ad26.COV2.S COVID-19 vaccine or a placebo.

V and J are TRBV9 and TRBJ1-3; D unresolved. Trimming took off 0 bases at V and 2 bases at J, with 6 bases between the two ends. In germline, CDR1 is SGDLS, CDR2 YYNGEE. The CDR3 extends over 14 amino acids. Here the CDR3 DNA reads TGTGCCAGCAGCGTAGAAAGGGCTGGAAACACCATATATTTT. Protein: CASSVERAGNTIYF. Together with reference TRBV9 and TRBJ1-3, the CDR3 gives the full variable domain: DSGVTQTPKHLITATGQRVTLRCSPRSGDLSVYWYQQSLDQGLQFLIQYYNGEERAKGNILERFSAQQFPDLHSELNLSSLELGDSALYFCASSVERAGNTIYFGEGSWLTVV.

The rearrangement links TRBV18 to TRBJ2-3; D ambiguous. This CDR3 is 15 amino acids long. Per the germline V gene, CDR1 is KGHSH and CDR2 is LQKENI. V was pared by 5 bases and J by 1 base, with 13 bases between. Written as DNA, the CDR3 is TGTGCCAGCTCATTCGGGCAAATGGGCACAGATACGCAGTATTTT. It specifies CASSFGQMGTDTQYF. Looking up the rest from reference TRBV18 and TRBJ2-3 gives the full variable domain: NAGVMQNPRHLVRRRGQEARLRCSPMKGHSHVYWYRQLPEEGLKFMVYLQKENIIDESGMPKERFSAEFPKEGPSILRIQQVVRGDSAAYFCASSFGQMGTDTQYFGPGTRLTVL.

This clone has a single count. The chain couples TRBV9 to TRBJ2-1, with no clear D. The CDR3 spans 19 residues. V was pared by 0 bases and J by 7 bases, with 26 bases between. The germline V gene has CDR1 SGDLS and CDR2 YYNGEE. CDR3 coding DNA: TGTGCCAGCAGCGTAGCGTTGTGGACGAGCCCAACTTATCGGAATGAGCAGTTCTTC. Translating gives CASSVALWTSPTYRNEQFF.

The V and J genes are TRBV6-5 and TRBJ1-4; D is unresolved. The CDR3 is 14 residues long. In germline, CDR1 is MNHEY, CDR2 SVGAGI. V gave up 8 bases and J gave up 7 bases, with 17 bases separating them. This CDR3 is CASRSRLWREKLFF. CDR3 nucleotide sequence: TGTGCCAGCCGATCAAGGCTATGGCGTGAAAAACTGTTTTTT.

Note on this clone: This same CDR3 is encoded by further DNA sequences in the sample. The rearrangement uses TRBV4-3 and TRBJ2-1; D is tentatively TRBD1 or TRBD2 (5 bases each). Germline CDR1 and CDR2: LGHNA and YSLEER. The CDR3 spans 14 residues. V was pared by 4 bases and J by 0 bases, with 7 bases between. The CDR3 coding sequence is TGCGCCAGCAGCCGGGGGAGCTCCTACAATGAGCAGTTCTTC. This sequence encodes CASSRGSSYNEQFF.

The V gene is TRBV7-9, the J gene TRBJ1-1; D is uncertain. Between the trimmed V and J ends, which lost 4 bases and 1 base, there was a span of 1 base. Germline CDR1 SEHNR, CDR2 FQNEAQ (reference sequence). The CDR3 length is 11 residues. The CDR3 nucleotides are TGTGCCAGCAGCTGGAACACTGAAGCTTTCTTT. Protein product: CASSWNTEAFF.

The chain joins TRBV9 to TRBJ2-1; TRBD2 might be the D (5 bases). The CDR3 sequence is 17 residues long. The germline V and J ends were trimmed by 3 bases and 1 base, with 17 bases remaining between them. Germline lookup yields CDR1 SGDLS and CDR2 YYNGEE. CDR3 nucleotide sequence: TGTGCCAGCAGCGGAGCTTTGGGGAGTACGTCCTACAATGAGCAGTTCTTC. Protein product: CASSGALGSTSYNEQFF. The complete variable domain, with remaining parts taken from reference TRBV9 and TRBJ2-1, reads DSGVTQTPKHLITATGQRVTLRCSPRSGDLSVYWYQQSLDQGLQFLIQYYNGEERAKGNILERFSAQQFPDLHSELNLSSLELGDSALYFCASSGALGSTSYNEQFFGPGTRLTVL.

As for this clone: Other DNA sequences in the sample encode the same CDR3. The chain has TRBV4-3 and TRBJ2-5; D gene uncertain. Germline CDR1 LGHNA, CDR2 YSLEER. Trimming removed 4 bases at V and 5 bases at J, with 14 bases between. CDR3 length: 14 amino acids. CDR3 DNA sequence: TGCGCCAGCAGCCCAAGTCCGCAAACGGAGACCCAGTACTTC. The encoded protein is CASSPSPQTETQYF.

The chain links TRBV5-8 to TRBJ2-3; TRBD1 might be the D (6 bases). Germline V gene lookup returns CDR1 SGHTS and CDR2 YDEGEE. This CDR3 comprises 18 residues. V was trimmed by 4 bases and J by 4 bases, leaving 25 bases between them. The CDR3 DNA follows: TGTGCCAGCAGCCCCGACTTCGGGACACTCGACCGTGCAGATACGCAGTATTTT. It specifies CASSPDFGTLDRADTQYF.

CDR3 DNA: TGTGCCAGCAGCCAAGAGCCGGTGTTCGGGGCCAACGTCCTGACTTTC. Residues: CASSQEPVFGANVLTF. The genes are TRBV4-2 and TRBJ2-6; D gene unclear. Germline loops: CDR1 LGHNA, CDR2 YNFKEQ. The ends were cut back, 0 bases at V and 4 bases at J, with 10 bases in the middle. The CDR3 is 16 residues long.

V is TRBV10-3 and J is TRBJ2-2; D may correspond to TRBD1 or TRBD2 (5 bases each). The CDR3 is made up of 15 amino acids. In germline, CDR1 is ENHRY, CDR2 SYGVKD. V shed 6 bases and J shed 4 bases, with 15 bases lying between them. CDR3: CAIRRARDRTGELFF. CDR3 DNA: TGTGCCATCAGGAGGGCCAGGGATCGCACCGGGGAGCTGTTTTTT.

V is TRBV11-3 and J is TRBJ2-2; D is uncertain. Between the trimmed V and J ends, which lost 3 bases and 2 bases, there was a span of 10 bases. The CDR3 loop spans 15 amino acids. The V gene's germline CDR1 is SGHNT and CDR2 YENEEA. As DNA, the CDR3 is TGTGCCAGCAGCTTCGGGTCCGGAAACACCGGGGAGCTGTTTTTT. Its protein product is CASSFGSGNTGELFF.

This clone turned up a few times. The gene calls are TRBV6-2 or TRBV6-3 and TRBJ1-6; D gene ambiguous. The CDR3 contains 14 residues. V gave up 4 bases and J gave up 3 bases, with 7 bases separating them. In germline, CDR1 is MNHEY, CDR2 SVGEGT. CDR3 region: CASSSVDYNSPLHF. The DNA for the CDR3 is TGTGCCAGCAGTTCAGTGGACTATAATTCACCCCTCCACTTT.

This chain joins TRBV10-3 and TRBJ1-2; D not resolved. V was cut by 5 bases and J by 1 base, with 5 bases left in between. The germline V gene encodes CDR1 ENHRY and CDR2 SYGVKD. The CDR3 covers 12 residues. The CDR3, as DNA: TGTGCCATCAGTAACGTTAACTATGGCTACACCTTC. Its protein is CAISNVNYGYTF.

In nucleotides, the CDR3 is TGTGCCAGTAGTATCTTTATTGGGGGATCAGGCAATGAGCAGTTCTTC. Translation gives CASSIFIGGSGNEQFF. This rearrangement joins TRBV19 to TRBJ2-1; possibly TRBD1 or TRBD2 for D (5 bases each). CDR1 and CDR2 from the germline V gene are LNHDA and SQIVND (reference sequence). Deletions cut 3 bases from V and 6 bases from J, with 18 bases between. This CDR3 contains 16 residues.

The V call is TRBV5-1, the J call TRBJ2-1; the match to TRBD2 covers 7 bases. The CDR3 extends over 16 amino acids. Germline trimming cut 0 bases from V and 0 bases from J; bases unmatched to any gene: 3. Germline CDR1 is SGHRS and CDR2 is YFSETQ. DNA for the CDR3: TGCGCCAGCAGCTTGGTGGGCGGGAGCTCCTACAATGAGCAGTTCTTC. It is translated as CASSLVGGSSYNEQFF.

This chain joins TRBV6-5 and TRBJ1-1, with D hard to call. Per germline, CDR1 MNHEY and CDR2 SVGAGI. The V and J ends lost 2 bases and 0 bases respectively, with 13 bases between them. CDR3 size: 16 residues. The CDR3 bases are TGTGCCAGCAGTTACGAGGTAAAGTCGATGAACACTGAAGCTTTCTTT. It yields the protein CASSYEVKSMNTEAFF.

This clone has a single count. V is TRBV2 and J is TRBJ2-3; 8 bases agree with TRBD2. V lost 2 bases and J lost 7; bases outside the gene matches: 11. From germline, CDR1 is SNHLY and CDR2 FYNNEI. CDR3 length: 16 amino acids. CDR3 sequence reads: CASSELPGLAVNTQYF. The CDR3 DNA reads TGTGCCAGCAGTGAACTCCCCGGACTAGCAGTAAATACGCAGTATTTT.

This chain uses TRBV5-1 with TRBJ2-7; tentative D call: TRBD2 (6 bases). The CDR3 runs to 14 residues. Germline CDR1 SGHRS, CDR2 YFSETQ. V was pared by 2 bases and J by 4 bases, with 13 bases between. The CDR3 region is CASSFEGGSYEQYF. CDR3 DNA: TGCGCCAGCAGCTTCGAGGGAGGCTCGTACGAGCAGTACTTC.

The CDR3 protein is CASSNREEKTQYF. As DNA, the CDR3 is TGTGCCAGCAGTAACAGGGAGGAGAAGACCCAGTACTTC. The genes are TRBV6-5 and TRBJ2-5, with D perhaps matching TRBD1 or TRBD2 (6 bases each). The CDR3 length is 13 residues. Germline assignment: CDR1 MNHEY and CDR2 SVGAGI. Trimming took off 5 bases at V and 6 bases at J, with 13 bases between the two ends.

This chain connects TRBV30 to TRBJ1-1, with TRBD1 matching 7 bases. This CDR3 has 13 residues. Germline V gene data show CDR1 as GTSNPN and CDR2 as SVGIG (reference sequence). The junction had 6 bases not matched to a gene; V was cut back by 5 bases and J by 3 bases. The CDR3 loop reads CAWETGADTEAFF. The CDR3 nucleotides are TGTGCCTGGGAAACAGGGGCGGACACTGAAGCTTTCTTT.